Below, one T cell receptor beta chain is given with its context. Its antigen remains unknown. This sample is part of a study of monozygotic twins with inflammatory bowel disease. Study conclusions and caveats: A single strong IBD-associated signal or clonotype was not supported by the findings.

The team made cDNA by running eight separate reactions for each sample. TCRdb re-called the 5' RACE reads and catalogs CDR3 proteins one per entry, DNA excluded. Its table records more than 350,000 distinct CDR3 sequences. This CDR3 is 15 amino acids long. The germline V gene has CDR1 SGDLS and CDR2 YYNGEE. The specimen sequenced was blood. The chain couples TRBV9 to TRBJ2-7. This TCR was sampled from a human donor with ulcerative colitis or Crohn's disease, or a healthy co-twin of an affected twin (not recorded which). CDR3 loop: CASSVASGSPYDQYF.